This TCR beta chain was obtained from a study of blood T cell repertoires in COVID-19. Whole-study context: COVID-19 samples, acute and convalescent, were from the United States, Italy and Spain. T cells, B-cell-depleted T cells, or PBMCs provided the cDNA or gDNA that served as material.

The V end was cut by 4 bases, the J end by 0 bases, with 14 bases between. The CDR3 is 15 residues long. Germline V lookup: CDR1 SGHNT, CDR2 YYREEE (reference sequence). Under the authors' procedure: Estimation of nucleated cell counts relied on the amplification of reference gene primers. Profiling relied on immunoSEQ multiplex PCR, and the TCRdb table lists in-frame clones only, not all of them. The V and J calls and clone size are taken from that table; D and trimming were inferred from the DNA. Among more than 80,000 clones listed, around nine tenths were seen once. This sequence originates from a man in his forties with acute or convalescent COVID-19. This rearrangement joins TRBV5-4 to TRBJ2-7, with D perhaps matching TRBD1 (6 bases). The sample was peripheral blood. CDR3 sequence reads: CASSPGTLSSYEQYF. The CDR3 region has the DNA TGTGCCAGCAGCCCAGGGACACTGAGCTCCTACGAGCAGTACTTC.